Shown below are 2 T cell receptor beta chains from a single sample sequenced in a study of graft-versus-host responses after intestinal transplantation. TCRdb's copy holds only in-frame clones and misses some; the assay was immunoSEQ multiplex PCR. The data hold 74,000 or so clones, with 92% observed a single time. This specimen consisted of PBMCs, obtained 98 days after intestinal transplantation. These receptors were collected from a human patient who received an intestinal transplant, so some T cells may come from the graft donor.

The chain joins TRBV7-2 to TRBJ2-7; 11 nucleotides align to TRBD2. V gave up 5 bases and J gave up 3 bases; unmatched junction bases: 9. Germline CDR1 SGHTA, CDR2 FQGNSA. CDR3 length: 16 residues. DNA of the CDR3: TGTGCCAGCAGCCGCGACCTAGCGGGGGGAAACTACGAGCAGTACTTC. Translated, it gives CASSRDLAGGNYEQYF.

In nucleotides, the CDR3 is TGCGCCAGCAGCCAAGGTACATACGCCACTGAAGCTTTCTTT. It yields the protein CASSQGTYATEAFF. The rearrangement links TRBV4-1 to TRBJ1-1, with no clear D. The CDR3 sequence is 14 residues long. Trimming removed 1 base from V and 4 bases from J, with 10 bases in between. In germline, CDR1 is MGHRA, CDR2 YSYEKL.